A selection of T cell receptor beta chains follows, all from one sample in a study of vaccination effects on CD4 cells after COVID-19. Their antigens remain unidentified. Method: immunoSEQ multiplex PCR; TCRdb's copy keeps in-frame clones and lacks some. The table has about 46,000 clones, around three quarters seen once. The sequencing here drew on CD4+ T cells from PBMCs cultured with HCoV-OC43 spike peptides, taken after COVID-19 vaccination. The origin of the receptors is a human donor who received a COVID-19 vaccine. The CDR3 runs from the conserved cysteine through the conserved F or W. A D gene is named only where the DNA matches it firmly. Expanded clones get a size class; other rows say once, few or many, or leave the size out.

J: TRBJ2-5; size: few; V: TRBV25-1; D: NA; DNA: TGTGCCAGCAGCGGTCGGGGGGCCGGTTGGGAGACCCAGTACTTC; CDR3: CASSGRGAGWETQYF
J: TRBJ2-7; size: few; V: TRBV6-5; D: NA; DNA: TGTGCCAGCGGCTGGGGCCCCACCGAGCAGTACTTC; CDR3: CASGWGPTEQYF
J: TRBJ1-1; size: NA; V: TRBV12-3/TRBV12-4; D: NA; DNA: TGTGCCAGCACGGGCCCTGCCGTGGCTGAAGCTTTCTTT; CDR3: CASTGPAVAEAFF
J: TRBJ2-5; size: NA; V: TRBV6-5; D: NA; DNA: TGTGCCAGCAGTTCCGGGGGGCAAATGGAGACCCAGTACTTC; CDR3: CASSSGGQMETQYF
J: TRBJ2-5; size: once; V: TRBV4-2; D: NA; DNA: TGTGCCAGCAGCCAAGAGGTGGGAGGTCGGGGGGAGACCCAGTACTTC; CDR3: CASSQEVGGRGETQYF
J: TRBJ2-1; size: few; V: TRBV29-1; D: NA; DNA: TGCAGCGTTGAAGAACTAGGTAAAAAGCAGTTCTTC; CDR3: CSVEELGKKQFF
J: TRBJ2-1; size: NA; V: TRBV10-3; D: NA; DNA: TGTGCCATCACCGACGGAGTGGGAGGCAGACTGAACAATGAGCAGTTCTTC; CDR3: CAITDGVGGRLNNEQFF
J: TRBJ2-3; size: NA; V: TRBV14; D: TRBD1; DNA: TGTGCCAGCAGCCTACAACCACTCTGGACAGGGAGCACAGATACGCAGTATTTT; CDR3: CASSLQPLWTGSTDTQYF
J: TRBJ2-1; size: NA; V: TRBV3-1/TRBV3-2; D: TRBD2; DNA: TGTGCCAGCAGCCAAGTTTTCCTAGCGGGGGATAATGAGCAGTTCTTC; CDR3: CASSQVFLAGDNEQFF
J: TRBJ2-3; size: NA; V: TRBV6-5; D: NA; DNA: TGTGCCAGCACCTCTCCCGGGACAGATACGCAGTATTTT; CDR3: CASTSPGTDTQYF
J: TRBJ1-4; size: NA; V: TRBV28; D: NA; DNA: TGTGCCAGCAGTTTAGGGTCAGCGGGTGAAAAACTGTTTTTT; CDR3: CASSLGSAGEKLFF
J: TRBJ2-3; size: NA; V: TRBV5-1; D: NA; DNA: TGCGCCAGCAGCTTTTCAAATACGCAGTATTTT; CDR3: CASSFSNTQYF
J: TRBJ2-7; size: NA; V: TRBV3-1/TRBV3-2; D: NA; DNA: TGTGCCAGCAGCCAAGGCAGGTCGCTAGGCGAGCAGTACTTC; CDR3: CASSQGRSLGEQYF
J: TRBJ1-2; size: once; V: TRBV10-3; D: TRBD1; DNA: TGTGCCATCAGCTCGGGACAGGGTTATGGCTACACCTTC; CDR3: CAISSGQGYGYTF
J: TRBJ1-3; size: NA; V: TRBV5-1; D: TRBD1; DNA: TGCGCCAGCAGCTCATCAGGGACAGGGGCTGGAAACACCATATATTTT; CDR3: CASSSSGTGAGNTIYF
J: TRBJ2-5; size: few; V: TRBV27; D: TRBD1; DNA: TGTGCCAGCAGTCCCGGACAGGGGAATGCAGAGACCCAGTACTTC; CDR3: CASSPGQGNAETQYF
J: TRBJ2-6; size: NA; V: TRBV7-6; D: NA; DNA: TGTGCCAGCAGCTTCCAGGGCTCTGGGGCCAACGTCCTGACTTTC; CDR3: CASSFQGSGANVLTF
J: TRBJ2-2; size: NA; V: TRBV5-1; D: NA; DNA: TGCGCCAGCAGCTTGCTCCCTCCCGGAGTGGCCGGGGAGCTGTTTTTT; CDR3: CASSLLPPGVAGELFF
J: TRBJ1-6; size: NA; V: TRBV18; D: NA; DNA: TGTGCCAGCTCACCATCTAATGACGCGAGGAATTCACCCCTCCACTTT; CDR3: CASSPSNDARNSPLHF
J: TRBJ1-1; size: NA; V: TRBV2; D: TRBD1; DNA: TGTGCCACGACAGGGGGCGAGGGCACTGAAGCTTTCTTT; CDR3: CATTGGEGTEAFF